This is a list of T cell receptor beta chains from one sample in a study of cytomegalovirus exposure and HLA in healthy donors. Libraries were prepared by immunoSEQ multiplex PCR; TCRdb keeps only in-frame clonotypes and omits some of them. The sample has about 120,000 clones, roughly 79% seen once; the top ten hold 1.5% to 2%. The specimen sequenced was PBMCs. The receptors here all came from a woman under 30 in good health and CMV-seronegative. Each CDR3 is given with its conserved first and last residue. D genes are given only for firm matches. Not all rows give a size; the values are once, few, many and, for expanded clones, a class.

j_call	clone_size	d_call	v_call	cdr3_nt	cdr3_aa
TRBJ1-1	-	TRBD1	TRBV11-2	TGTGCCAGCAGCTTCCCTCTGGGGACAGGGTCATTTGAAGCTTTCTTT	CASSFPLGTGSFEAFF
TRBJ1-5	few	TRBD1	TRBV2	TGTGCCAGCAGGGGGACAGGGGATCAGCATTTT	CASRGTGDQHF
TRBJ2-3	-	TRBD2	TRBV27	TGTGCCAGCAGTTTATACCGGGGGGGTCCGCAGTATTTT	CASSLYRGGPQYF
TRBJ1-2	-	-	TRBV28	TGTGCCACAGCGAGGGATGATGGCTACACCTTC	CATARDDGYTF
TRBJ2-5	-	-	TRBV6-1	TGTGCCAGCGGTGGATTGCGGGAGACCCAGTACTTC	CASGGLRETQYF
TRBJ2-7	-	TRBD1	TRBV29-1	TGCAGCGTTCGGCCTACAGGGGCGAGCTCCTACGAGCAGTACTTC	CSVRPTGASSYEQYF
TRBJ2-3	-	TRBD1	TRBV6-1	TGTGCCAGCAGTGAAGATGGACAGGGGTTTCCCGCAGATACGCAGTATTTT	CASSEDGQGFPADTQYF
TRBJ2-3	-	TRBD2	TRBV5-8	TGTGCCAGCAGCTCCGGGACTAGCGGGGGGTCGGGTACGCAGTATTTT	CASSSGTSGGSGTQYF
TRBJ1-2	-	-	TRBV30	TGTGCCTGGAGTCCCCGCGGTGGCGGGGGCTATGGCTACACCTTC	CAWSPRGGGGYGYTF
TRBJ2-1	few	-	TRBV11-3	TGTGCCAGCAGCTTAGGCGGGGACAGTTACAATGAGCAGTTCTTC	CASSLGGDSYNEQFF
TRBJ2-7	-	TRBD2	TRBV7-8	TGTGCCAGCAGCTTAGCCCCTGCCGGGGGGGTCTACGAGCAGTACTTC	CASSLAPAGGVYEQYF
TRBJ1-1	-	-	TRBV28	TGTGCCAGCAGTTCACTCCCCACCCAGGGAAACACTGAAGCTTTCTTT	CASSSLPTQGNTEAFF
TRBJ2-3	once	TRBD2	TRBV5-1	TGCGCCAGCAGCTCCCTGGGACTAGCGAGCACAGATACGCAGTATTTT	CASSSLGLASTDTQYF
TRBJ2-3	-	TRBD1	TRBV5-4	TGTGCCAGCAGCTCGCCAGGGACAGGGGTAGATACGCAGTATTTT	CASSSPGTGVDTQYF
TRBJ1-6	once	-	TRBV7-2	TGTGCCAGCAGCTTAGCGCTTAACAGCATTAATAATTCACCCCTCCACTTT	CASSLALNSINNSPLHF
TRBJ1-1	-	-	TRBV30	TGTGCCTTAAACCTCGTTGGGGGGTTAGGCACTGAAGCTTTCTTT	CALNLVGGLGTEAFF
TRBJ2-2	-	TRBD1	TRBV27	TGTGCCAGCAGCGTCGCCACAGGGGCCGGGGAGCTGTTTTTT	CASSVATGAGELFF
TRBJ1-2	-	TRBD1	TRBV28	TGTGCCAGCAGTAGACAGGGGGCGTCTCATGGCTACACCTTC	CASSRQGASHGYTF
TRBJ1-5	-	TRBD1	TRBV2	TGTGCCAGCAGGGTAGGACAGGGTCTACAGCCCCAGCATTTT	CASRVGQGLQPQHF
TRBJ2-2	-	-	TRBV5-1	TGCGCCAGCACCACCACCAGGCAGATAACGAACACCGGGGAGCTGTTTTTT	CASTTTRQITNTGELFF
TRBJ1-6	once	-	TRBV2	TGTGCCAGCAGTGACAGGGCAAATTCACCCCTCCACTTT	CASSDRANSPLHF
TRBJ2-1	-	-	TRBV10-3	TGTGCCATTCGCGACTCCTACAATGAGCAGTTCTTC	CAIRDSYNEQFF
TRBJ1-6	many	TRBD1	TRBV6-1	TGTGCCAGCAGAGGCGACAGGGGGCAGAGTTCACCCCTCCACTTT	CASRGDRGQSSPLHF
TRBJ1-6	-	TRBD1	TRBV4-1	TGCGCCAGCAGCCAAGAGGGCCGGGACAGACGTGTAGGGCCCAGGTCACCCCTCCACTTT	CASSQEGRDRRVGPRSPLHF
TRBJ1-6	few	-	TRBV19	TGTGCCAGTAGTATCAAGGGAGGGAATTCACCCCTCCACTTT	CASSIKGGNSPLHF
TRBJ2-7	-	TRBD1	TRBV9	TGTGCCAGCAGCGATGGACAGGGGAACGAGCAGTACTTC	CASSDGQGNEQYF
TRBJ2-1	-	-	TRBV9	TGTGCCAGCAGCGCGGGTCCTGGAAATGAGCAGTTCTTC	CASSAGPGNEQFF
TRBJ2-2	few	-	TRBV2	TGTGCCAGCAGTGCGCGACAGAACACCGGGGAGCTGTTTTTT	CASSARQNTGELFF
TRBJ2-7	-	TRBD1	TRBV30	TGTGCCTGGAGTCAGGGGGAGACCTACGAGCAGTACTTC	CAWSQGETYEQYF
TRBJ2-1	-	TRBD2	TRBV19	TGTGCCAGAAGCGGGGGGTTATACAATGAGCAGTTCTTC	CARSGGLYNEQFF
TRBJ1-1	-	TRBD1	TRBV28	TGTGCCAGCAGTCCAGTCCCGGGACAGGCAGGGAACACTGAAGCTTTCTTT	CASSPVPGQAGNTEAFF
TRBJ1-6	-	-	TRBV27	TGTGCCAGCACCAAATTGGGCACAGTCTATAATTCACCCCTCCACTTT	CASTKLGTVYNSPLHF
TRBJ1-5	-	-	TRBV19	TGTGCCAGTTCCTACTGGAGCAATCAGCCCCAGCATTTT	CASSYWSNQPQHF
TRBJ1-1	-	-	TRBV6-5	TGTGCCAGCAGTTCCCGGTGGGCCACTGAAGCTTTCTTT	CASSSRWATEAFF
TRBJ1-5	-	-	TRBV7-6	TGTGCCAGCAGCTTACAGGGAACTGGCAATCAGCCCCAGCATTTT	CASSLQGTGNQPQHF
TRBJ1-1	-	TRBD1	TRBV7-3	TGTGCCAGCAGCCTCCGGGACAGGGGGCGAGACAGTGAAGCTTTCTTT	CASSLRDRGRDSEAFF
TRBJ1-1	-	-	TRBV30	TGTGCCTGGAGGGAGGGGCAGGTGAACACTGAAGCTTTCTTT	CAWREGQVNTEAFF
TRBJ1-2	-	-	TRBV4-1	TGCGCCAGCAGCCAAAATCCAGGGATACTTTCCTATGGCTACACCTTC	CASSQNPGILSYGYTF
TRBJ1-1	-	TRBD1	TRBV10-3	TGTGCCATCAGTGACCCACCGGGGCTGACAGGGGGGTTCACTGAAGCTTTCTTT	CAISDPPGLTGGFTEAFF
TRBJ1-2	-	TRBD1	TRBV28	TGTGCTAGCAGTTCAGGGGGCGAAGCCTATGGCTACACCTTC	CASSSGGEAYGYTF
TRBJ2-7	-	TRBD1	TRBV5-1	TGCGCCAGCAGCTTGGTAGGACAGGGTTACGAGCAGTACTTC	CASSLVGQGYEQYF
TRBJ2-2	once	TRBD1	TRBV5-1	TGCGCCAGCAGCTTGGCCCAGACAGGGGGCCTCGCCGGGGAGCTGTTTTTT	CASSLAQTGGLAGELFF
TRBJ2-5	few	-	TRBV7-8	TGTGCCAGCAGCCCTGGACAGACAGAAGAGACCCAGTACTTC	CASSPGQTEETQYF
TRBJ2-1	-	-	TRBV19	TGTGCCAGTAACCGGATTTTGGGGGCTGAGCAGTTCTTC	CASNRILGAEQFF
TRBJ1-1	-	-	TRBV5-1	TGCGCCAGCAGCTTGCCAGGGAACACTGAAGCTTTCTTT	CASSLPGNTEAFF
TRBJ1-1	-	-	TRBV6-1	TGTGCCAGCAGTGAAGGGAGGGTAGGGGCTGAAGCTTTCTTT	CASSEGRVGAEAFF
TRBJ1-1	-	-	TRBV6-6	TGTGCCAGCAGAACAGAAGAAGCTTTCTTT	CASRTEEAFF
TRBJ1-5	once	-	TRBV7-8	TGTGCCAGCAGCTTAGTGCCAGATAGCAATCAGCCCCAGCATTTT	CASSLVPDSNQPQHF
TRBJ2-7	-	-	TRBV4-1	TGCGCCAGCAGCCAAGAAAAGGATCCGGCCTCCGGGCTAGCGCCATACGAGCAGTACTTC	CASSQEKDPASGLAPYEQYF
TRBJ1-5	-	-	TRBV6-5	TGTGCCAGCAGTCCGACAGGAAATCAGCCCCAGCATTTT	CASSPTGNQPQHF